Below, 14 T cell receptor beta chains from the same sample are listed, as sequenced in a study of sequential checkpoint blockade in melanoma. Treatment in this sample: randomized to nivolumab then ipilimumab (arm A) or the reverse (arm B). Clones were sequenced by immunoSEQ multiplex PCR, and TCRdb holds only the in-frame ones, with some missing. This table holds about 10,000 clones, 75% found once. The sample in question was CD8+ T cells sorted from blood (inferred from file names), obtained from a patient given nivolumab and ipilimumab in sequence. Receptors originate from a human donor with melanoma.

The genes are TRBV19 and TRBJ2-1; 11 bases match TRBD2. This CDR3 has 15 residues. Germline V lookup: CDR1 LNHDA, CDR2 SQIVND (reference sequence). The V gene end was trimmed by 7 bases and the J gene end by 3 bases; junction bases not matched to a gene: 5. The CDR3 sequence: CASISGTSGYNEQFF. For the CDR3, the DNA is TGTGCCAGTATTTCCGGGACTAGCGGCTACAATGAGCAGTTCTTC.

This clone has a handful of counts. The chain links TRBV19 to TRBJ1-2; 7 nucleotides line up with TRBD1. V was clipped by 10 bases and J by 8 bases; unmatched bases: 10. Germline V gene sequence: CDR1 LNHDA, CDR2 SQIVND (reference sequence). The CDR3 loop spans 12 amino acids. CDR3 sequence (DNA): TGTGCCATTTCCGACAGGGTCGGCGGCTACACCTTC. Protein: CAISDRVGGYTF.

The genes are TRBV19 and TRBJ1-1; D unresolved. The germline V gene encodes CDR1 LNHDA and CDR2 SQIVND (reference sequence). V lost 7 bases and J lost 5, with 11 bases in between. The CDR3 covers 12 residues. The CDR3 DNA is TGTGCCAGTAAAGTCGGGTTGACTGAAGCTTTCTTT. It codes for CASKVGLTEAFF.

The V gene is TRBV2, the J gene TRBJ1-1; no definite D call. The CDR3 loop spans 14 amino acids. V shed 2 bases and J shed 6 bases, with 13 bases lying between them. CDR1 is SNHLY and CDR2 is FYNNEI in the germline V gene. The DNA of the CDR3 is TGTGCCAGCAGTGAACAGGTGAAGGGAGCTGAAGCTTTCTTT. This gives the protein CASSEQVKGAEAFF.

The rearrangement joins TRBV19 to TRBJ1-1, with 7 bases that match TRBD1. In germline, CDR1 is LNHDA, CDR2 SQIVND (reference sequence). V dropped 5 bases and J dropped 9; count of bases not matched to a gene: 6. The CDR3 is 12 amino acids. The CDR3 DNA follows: TGTGCCAGTAGTCTGGACAGGCTAAAAGCTTTCTTT. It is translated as CASSLDRLKAFF. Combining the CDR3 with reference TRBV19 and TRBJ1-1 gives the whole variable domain DGGITQSPKYLFRKEGQNVTLSCEQNLNHDAMYWYRQDPGQGLRLIYYSQIVNDFQKGDIAEGYSVSREKKESFPLTVTSAQKNPTAFYLCASSLDRLKAFFGQGTRLTVV.

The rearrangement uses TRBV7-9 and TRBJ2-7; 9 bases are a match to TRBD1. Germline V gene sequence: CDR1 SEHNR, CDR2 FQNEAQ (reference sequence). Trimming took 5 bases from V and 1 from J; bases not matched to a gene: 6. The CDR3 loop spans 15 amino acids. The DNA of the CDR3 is TGTGCCAGCAGCCCACAGGGGGCGGGTTCCTACGAGCAGTACTTC. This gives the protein CASSPQGAGSYEQYF.

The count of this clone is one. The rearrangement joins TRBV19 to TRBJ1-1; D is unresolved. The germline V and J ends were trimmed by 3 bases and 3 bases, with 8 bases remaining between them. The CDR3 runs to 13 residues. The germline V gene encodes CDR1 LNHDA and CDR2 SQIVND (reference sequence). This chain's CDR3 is CASSIRLDTEAFF. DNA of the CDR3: TGTGCCAGTAGTATCCGGTTGGACACTGAAGCTTTCTTT.

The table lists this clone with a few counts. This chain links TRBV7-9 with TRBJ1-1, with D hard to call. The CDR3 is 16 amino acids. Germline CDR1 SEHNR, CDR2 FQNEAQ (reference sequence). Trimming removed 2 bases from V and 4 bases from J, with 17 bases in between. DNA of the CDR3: TGTGCCAGCAGCTTAAGCCCCCCGGGGTCTTTCACTGAAGCTTTCTTT. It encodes CASSLSPPGSFTEAFF.

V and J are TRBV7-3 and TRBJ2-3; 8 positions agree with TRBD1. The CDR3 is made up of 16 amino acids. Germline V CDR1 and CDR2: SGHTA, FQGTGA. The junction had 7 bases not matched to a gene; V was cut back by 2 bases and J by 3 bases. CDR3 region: CASSLGTGGGTDTQYF. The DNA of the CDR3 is TGTGCCAGCAGCTTAGGGACAGGAGGAGGGACAGATACGCAGTATTTT. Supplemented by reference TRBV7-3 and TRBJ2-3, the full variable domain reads GAGVSQTPSNKVTEKGKYVELRCDPISGHTALYWYRQSLGQGPEFLIYFQGTGAADDSGLPNDRFFAVRPEGSVSTLKIQRTERGDSAVYLCASSLGTGGGTDTQYFGPGTRLTVL.

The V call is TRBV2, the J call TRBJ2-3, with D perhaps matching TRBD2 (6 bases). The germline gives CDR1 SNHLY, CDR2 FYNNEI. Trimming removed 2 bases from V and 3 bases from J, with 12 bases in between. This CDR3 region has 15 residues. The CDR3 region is CASSEMGGWTDTQYF. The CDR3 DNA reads TGTGCCAGCAGTGAAATGGGGGGATGGACAGATACGCAGTATTTT.

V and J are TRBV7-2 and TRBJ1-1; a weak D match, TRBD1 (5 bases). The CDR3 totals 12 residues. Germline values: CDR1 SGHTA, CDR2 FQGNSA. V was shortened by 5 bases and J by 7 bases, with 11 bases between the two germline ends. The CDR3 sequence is CASSPTDIEAFF. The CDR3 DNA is TGTGCCAGCAGCCCGACAGATATTGAAGCTTTCTTT.

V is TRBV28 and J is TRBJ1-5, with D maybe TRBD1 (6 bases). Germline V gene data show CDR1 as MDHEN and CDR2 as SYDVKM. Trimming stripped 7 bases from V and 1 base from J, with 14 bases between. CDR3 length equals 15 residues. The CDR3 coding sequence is TGTGCCAGCATTGAAACAGGGAGCAGCAATCAGCCCCAGCATTTT. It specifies CASIETGSSNQPQHF.

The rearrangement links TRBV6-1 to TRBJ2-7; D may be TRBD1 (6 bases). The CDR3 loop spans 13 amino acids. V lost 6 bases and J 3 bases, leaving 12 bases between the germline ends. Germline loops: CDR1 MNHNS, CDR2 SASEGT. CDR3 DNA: TGTGCCAGCAGCGAGGACAGAGTCTACGAGCAGTACTTC. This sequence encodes CASSEDRVYEQYF.

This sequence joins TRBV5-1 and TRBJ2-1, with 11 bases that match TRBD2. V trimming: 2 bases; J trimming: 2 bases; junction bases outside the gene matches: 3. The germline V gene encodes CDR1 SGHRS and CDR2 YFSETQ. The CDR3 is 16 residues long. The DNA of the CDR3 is TGCGCCAGCAGCTTAACTAGCGGGAGACCCTACAATGAGCAGTTCTTC. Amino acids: CASSLTSGRPYNEQFF.